The clone carrying this TCR beta chain was found once. This entry is derived from a study of shared clonotypes between healthy human individuals. Investigators divided CD4+ cells into CD45RA+ naive and CD45RA-negative memory subsets. The assay was immunoSEQ multiplex PCR, and TCRdb's table has in-frame clones only and misses some. The table lists around 990,000 clones, roughly 80% of them singletons. Germline V CDR1 and CDR2: SGHDN, FVKESK. This CDR3 has 13 residues. V was clipped by 1 base and J by 11 bases, with 14 bases between them. The material sequenced was memory CD4+ T cells from PBMCs. The subset is: CD45RA-negative fraction. V and J are TRBV14 and TRBJ1-1; D remains ambiguous. This TCR was sampled from a man younger than 35 in good health. Some clones in this sample may be carry-over from other donors' samples. The CDR3 loop is CASSQGGKGRAFF. CDR3 in DNA: TGTGCCAGCAGCCAAGGCGGCAAGGGCAGGGCTTTCTTT.